This TCR beta chain is drawn from a study of shared clonotypes between healthy human individuals. The CDR3 runs to 17 residues. Germline CDR1 SGHAT, CDR2 FQNNGV. Deletions cut 5 bases from V and 10 bases from J, with 24 bases between. Naive CD4+ cells were CD45RA-selected; the remaining cells were memory. Every immunoSEQ plate was one replicate of a subset's evenly spread DNA. Assay used: immunoSEQ multiplex PCR; TCRdb lists only in-frame clones, some missing. The sample records millions of clones, roughly 95% being singletons. This chain uses TRBV11-2 with TRBJ1-6; possible D gene TRBD1, 6 bases. Specimen: naive CD4+ T cells sorted from blood. Specified subset: CD45RA+ positively selected. This receptor was obtained from a young man in good health. CDR3 DNA sequence: TGTGCCAGCAGCCCCCCCCGCGGAGGGACAAGTTCCTCACCCCTCCACTTT. It translates to CASSPPRGGTSSSPLHF. The variable domain in full, completed from reference TRBV11-2 and TRBJ1-6, reads EAGVAQSPRYKIIEKRQSVAFWCNPISGHATLYWYQQILGQGPKLLIQFQNNGVVDDSQLPKDRFSAERLKGVDSTLKIQPAKLEDSAVYLCASSPPRGGTSSSPLHFGNGTRLTVT.